This is a list of T cell receptor beta chains from one sample in a study of cytomegalovirus exposure and HLA in healthy donors. The table came from immunoSEQ multiplex PCR; TCRdb's copy has only in-frame clones and leaves some out. The sample yields 100,000 or so clones, roughly 71% seen once. The sequenced material came from PBMCs. The receptors were gathered from a middle-aged man in good health and CMV-seronegative. Both conserved end residues are trimmed from each CDR3. The D gene is left open where the match is weak. Clone size is not always given. Where it is, it says once, few, many or a class for expanded clones.

V	J	D	size	CDR3
TRBV2	TRBJ2-3	TRBD2	.	ASSVFGGASTDTQY
TRBV18	TRBJ1-2	TRBD1	few	ASSPQTVTGSYGYT
TRBV5-1	TRBJ1-2	TRBD1	.	ASSPERDSSLKYGYT
TRBV30	TRBJ2-7	TRBD2	.	AWTSGGTYEQY
TRBV30	TRBJ2-7	TRBD2	.	AWSAGGGAYEQY
TRBV6-1	TRBJ1-2	TRBD1	.	ASSSTGQPNYGYT
TRBV29-1	TRBJ2-1	.	few	SAGTTSYNEQF
TRBV5-1	TRBJ1-1	.	.	ASSSGQRGTEAF
TRBV5-1	.	.	.	ASSSWTAAYEQY
TRBV28	TRBJ2-7	TRBD2	.	ASIGLAGVRYEQY
TRBV30	TRBJ2-7	.	.	AWSKSGYEQY
TRBV5-1	TRBJ2-4	TRBD2	.	ASRPLGEGGENIQY
TRBV5-1	TRBJ2-7	TRBD1	few	ASSLGGGDRDREAYEQY
TRBV7-6	TRBJ1-3	TRBD1	.	ASSSPRTGIRNTIY
TRBV15	TRBJ1-1	.	.	ATSSTGYAEAF
TRBV2	TRBJ2-1	.	.	ASSTDSYNEQF
TRBV7-9	TRBJ2-1	.	.	ASSLPPSDEQF
TRBV15	TRBJ2-3	TRBD2	.	ATSSRLGKGTSGSRDTQY
TRBV4-3	TRBJ2-1	TRBD2	once	ASSHPGLARRDEQF
TRBV28	TRBJ2-2	TRBD1	once	ASSRQGTNTGELF
TRBV28	TRBJ2-7	TRBD1	.	ASSLGGLGQGYEQY
TRBV7-9	TRBJ2-1	TRBD1	few	ASGTETGLSNEQF
TRBV5-1	TRBJ1-2	.	.	ASSLSGGLSYT
TRBV29-1	TRBJ2-1	TRBD1	.	SVAGQSTYEQF
TRBV19	TRBJ2-1	TRBD2	.	ASSPQRAGLAIEQF
TRBV2	TRBJ1-1	TRBD1	few	ASSDGQVVGNTEAF
TRBV7-2	TRBJ1-1	.	.	ASSSTGASAEAF
TRBV5-4	TRBJ1-2	TRBD1	.	ASSLGLGGNYGYT
TRBV7-9	TRBJ2-3	.	.	ASSDPGLPSTDTQY
TRBV6-6	TRBJ2-7	TRBD1	.	ASTYRDSFYEQY
TRBV7-2	.	.	.	ASSLVGGTGYEQY
TRBV6-4	TRBJ1-5	.	.	ASTTGVYQPQH
TRBV6-5	TRBJ1-4	.	few	ATQAGAAGEKLF
TRBV4-3	TRBJ2-2	TRBD1	.	ASSKQARQGNTGELF
TRBV29-1	TRBJ2-3	.	.	SVVRDTQY
TRBV19	TRBJ1-1	.	.	ASGGGLNTEAF
TRBV2	TRBJ1-2	TRBD1	.	ASSETRTGNGYT
TRBV5-4	TRBJ2-5	.	.	ASSLEGRGRGETQY
TRBV28	TRBJ2-5	TRBD2	.	ASSSRLAGETQY
TRBV29-1	TRBJ1-1	.	.	SVNNIRGTEAF
TRBV19	TRBJ2-3	.	.	ASSRGTSTDTQY
TRBV28	TRBJ2-7	TRBD2	.	ASSTSGGASYEQY
TRBV9	TRBJ1-2	.	.	ASSVDSFYGYT
TRBV14	TRBJ2-1	.	.	ASSPGLHHNEQF
TRBV2	.	TRBD2	.	ASSGRTSGLGALYEQY
TRBV7-9	TRBJ2-3	.	once	ASSPETVGSTDTQY
TRBV29-1	TRBJ2-1	TRBD2	.	SVVGLAGGSYNEQF
TRBV5-8	TRBJ1-5	.	few	ASNRRGQPQH
TRBV5-4	TRBJ1-6	TRBD1	.	ASSLTGVVSPLH
TRBV27	TRBJ2-1	TRBD2	.	ASSPQIAGGKNEQF
TRBV28	TRBJ2-1	TRBD2	.	ASSRHTSGSNEQF
TRBV9	TRBJ1-3	TRBD1	.	ASSVQGAYGNTIY
TRBV29-1	TRBJ1-4	.	few	SVATAPSEKLF
TRBV28	TRBJ2-7	.	.	ASSFPGVEQY
TRBV30	TRBJ1-5	.	.	AWSHGENQPQH
TRBV5-8	TRBJ2-2	.	few	ASSSKGLITGELF
TRBV27	TRBJ2-7	.	.	ASRYRRGDTYEQY
TRBV2	TRBJ2-1	TRBD1	.	ASSKKTGGTNEQF
TRBV27	TRBJ1-2	.	.	ASRKEGWAGYT